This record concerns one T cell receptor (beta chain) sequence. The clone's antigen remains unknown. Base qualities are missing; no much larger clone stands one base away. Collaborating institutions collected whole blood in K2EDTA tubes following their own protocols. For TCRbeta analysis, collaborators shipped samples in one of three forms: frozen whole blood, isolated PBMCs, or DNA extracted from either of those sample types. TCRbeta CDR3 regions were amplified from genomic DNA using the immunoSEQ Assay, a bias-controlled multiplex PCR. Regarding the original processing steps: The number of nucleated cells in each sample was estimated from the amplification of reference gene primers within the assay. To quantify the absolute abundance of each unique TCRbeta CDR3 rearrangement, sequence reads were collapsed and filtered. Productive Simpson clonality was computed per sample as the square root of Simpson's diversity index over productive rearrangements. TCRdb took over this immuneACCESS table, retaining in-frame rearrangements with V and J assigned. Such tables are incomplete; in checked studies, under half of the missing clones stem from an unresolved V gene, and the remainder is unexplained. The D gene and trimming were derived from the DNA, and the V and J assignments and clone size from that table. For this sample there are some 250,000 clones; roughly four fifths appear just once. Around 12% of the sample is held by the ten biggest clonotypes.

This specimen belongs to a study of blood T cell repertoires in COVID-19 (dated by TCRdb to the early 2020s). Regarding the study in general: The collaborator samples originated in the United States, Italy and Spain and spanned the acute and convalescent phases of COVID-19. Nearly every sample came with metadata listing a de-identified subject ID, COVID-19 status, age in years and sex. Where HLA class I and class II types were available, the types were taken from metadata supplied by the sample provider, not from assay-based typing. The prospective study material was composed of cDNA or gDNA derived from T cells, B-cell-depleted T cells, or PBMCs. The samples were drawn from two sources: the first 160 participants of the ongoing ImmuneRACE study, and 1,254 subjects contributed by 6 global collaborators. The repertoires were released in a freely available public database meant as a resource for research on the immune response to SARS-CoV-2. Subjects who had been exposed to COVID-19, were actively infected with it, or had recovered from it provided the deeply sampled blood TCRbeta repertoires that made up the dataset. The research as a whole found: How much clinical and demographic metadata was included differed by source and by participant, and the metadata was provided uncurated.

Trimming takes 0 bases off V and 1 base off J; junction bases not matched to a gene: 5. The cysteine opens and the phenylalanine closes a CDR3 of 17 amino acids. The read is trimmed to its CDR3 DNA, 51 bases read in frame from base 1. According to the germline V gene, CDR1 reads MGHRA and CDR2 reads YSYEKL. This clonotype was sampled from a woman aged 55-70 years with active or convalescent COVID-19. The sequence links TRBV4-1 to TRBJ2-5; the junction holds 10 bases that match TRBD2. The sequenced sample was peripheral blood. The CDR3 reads CASSQDPASGGQETQYF. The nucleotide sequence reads TGCGCCAGCAGCCAAGATCCGGCTAGCGGGGGCCAAGAGACCCAGTACTTC.